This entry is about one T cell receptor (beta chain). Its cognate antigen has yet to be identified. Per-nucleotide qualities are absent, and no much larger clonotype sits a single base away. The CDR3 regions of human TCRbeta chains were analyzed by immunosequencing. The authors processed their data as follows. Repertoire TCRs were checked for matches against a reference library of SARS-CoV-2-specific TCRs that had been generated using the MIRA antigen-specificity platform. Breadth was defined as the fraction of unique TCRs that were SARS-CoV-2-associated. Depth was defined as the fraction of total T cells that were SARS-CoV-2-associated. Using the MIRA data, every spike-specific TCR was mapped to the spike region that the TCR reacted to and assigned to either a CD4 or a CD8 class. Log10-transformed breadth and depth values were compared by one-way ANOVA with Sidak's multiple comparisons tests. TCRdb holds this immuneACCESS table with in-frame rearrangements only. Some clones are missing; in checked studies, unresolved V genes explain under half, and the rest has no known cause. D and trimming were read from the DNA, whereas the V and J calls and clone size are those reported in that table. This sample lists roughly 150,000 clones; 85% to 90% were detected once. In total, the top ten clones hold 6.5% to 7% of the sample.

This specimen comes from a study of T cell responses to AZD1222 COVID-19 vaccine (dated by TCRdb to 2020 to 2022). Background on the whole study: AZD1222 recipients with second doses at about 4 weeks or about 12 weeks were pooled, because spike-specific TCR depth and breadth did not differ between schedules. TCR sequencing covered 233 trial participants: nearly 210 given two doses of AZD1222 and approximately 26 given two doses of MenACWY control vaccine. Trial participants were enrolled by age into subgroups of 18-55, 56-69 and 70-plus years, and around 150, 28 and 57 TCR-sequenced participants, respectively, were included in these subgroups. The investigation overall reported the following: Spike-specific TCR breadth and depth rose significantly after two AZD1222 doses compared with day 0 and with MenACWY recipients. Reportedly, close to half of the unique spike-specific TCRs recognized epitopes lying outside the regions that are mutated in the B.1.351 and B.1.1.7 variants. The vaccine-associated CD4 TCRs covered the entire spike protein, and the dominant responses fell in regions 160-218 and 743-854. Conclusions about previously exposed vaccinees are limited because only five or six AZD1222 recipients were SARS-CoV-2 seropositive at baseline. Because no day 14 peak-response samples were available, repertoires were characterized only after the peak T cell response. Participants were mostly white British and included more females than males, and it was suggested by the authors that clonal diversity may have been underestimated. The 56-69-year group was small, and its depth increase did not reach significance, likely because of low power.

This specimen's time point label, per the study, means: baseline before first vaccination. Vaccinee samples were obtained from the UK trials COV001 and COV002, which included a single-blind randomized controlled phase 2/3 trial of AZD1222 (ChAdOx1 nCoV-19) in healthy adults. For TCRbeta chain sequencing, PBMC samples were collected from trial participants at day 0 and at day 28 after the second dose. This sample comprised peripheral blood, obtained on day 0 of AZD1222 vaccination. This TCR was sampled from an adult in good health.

The nucleotide sequence is given as TGTGCCAGCACCTTGACCGCGATGACTGAAGCTTTCTTT. This sequence encodes CASTLTAMTEAFF. The chain was built from TRBV7-2 and TRBJ1-1, with no confidently assigned D gene. From its cysteine to its phenylalanine, the CDR3 spans 13 amino acids. The read is trimmed to its CDR3 DNA, 39 bases read in frame from base 1. The junction carries 14 bases between V and J, which are trimmed by 7 bases and 5 bases respectively. Per the germline V gene, SGHTA is the CDR1 and FQGNSA is the CDR2. Supplemented by the reference TRBV7-2 and TRBJ1-1 proteins around the CDR3, the complete variable domain is GAGVSQSPSNKVTEKGKDVELRCDPISGHTALYWYRQSLGQGLEFLIYFQGNSAPDKSGLPSDRFSAERTGGSVSTLTIQRTQQEDSAVYLCASTLTAMTEAFFGQGTRLTVV.